The 24 T cell receptor beta chains presented below share a single source sample, sequenced in a study of CD8 T cells in Susac syndrome. RNA amounts of about 0.5 to 1 ug underwent reverse transcription with random hexamers. TCRdb recomputed calls from the immunoSEQ multiplex PCR reads with MiXCR, one row per CDR3 protein. The table records about 85,000 distinct CDR3 sequences, approximately 95% of them present only once. Sequencing was performed on CD8+ T cells from PBMCs. The receptor source for this set is a human donor with Susac syndrome.

The CDR3 nucleotides read TGTGCCAGCAGCTTAGTGGCATACGACAATGAGCAGTTCTTC. It codes for CASSLVAYDNEQFF. The chain carries TRBV7-8 and TRBJ2-1; D is ambiguous. CDR3 length: 14 amino acids. The germline V gene has CDR1 SGHVS and CDR2 FQNEAQ. Between the trimmed V and J ends, which lost 1 base and 5 bases, there was a span of 9 bases.

V gene TRBV29-1 combines with J gene TRBJ2-1; no firm D call. CDR3 length equals 12 residues. V lost 8 bases, J lost 4 bases, and 12 bases lay in between. Germline loops: CDR1 SQVTM, CDR2 ANQGSEA. CDR3 in DNA: TGCAGCCCCGCCTTCGGTTACAATGAGCAGTTCTTC. Translation: CSPAFGYNEQFF.

The rearrangement uses TRBV7-9 and TRBJ2-1; a weak D match, TRBD2 (5 bases). The CDR3 sequence is 14 residues long. V was pared by 5 bases and J by 7 bases, with 15 bases between. Germline values: CDR1 SEHNR, CDR2 FQNEAQ (reference sequence). The DNA for the CDR3 is TGTGCCAGCAGCGCCCGGGAACTTTTTAATGAGCAGTTCTTC. It encodes CASSARELFNEQFF.

The genes are TRBV25-1 and TRBJ2-1; 9 nucleotides agree with TRBD2. The CDR3 has 13 residues. With V trimmed by 10 bases and J by 3 bases, 4 bases remained unmatched. Per germline, CDR1 MGHDK and CDR2 SYGVNS. The CDR3 DNA sequence: TGTGCCACCTGGACTAGCGACTACAATGAGCAGTTCTTC. Translation: CATWTSDYNEQFF.

The rearrangement uses TRBV29-1 and TRBJ2-7, with 7 bases fitting TRBD1. The J segment lost 2 bases and the V segment lost 4 bases, leaving 5 bases of the junction unmatched. The CDR3 covers 13 residues. CDR1 and CDR2 from the germline V gene are SQVTM and ANQGSEA. CDR3 amino acids: CSVVGTETYEQYF. CDR3 DNA: TGCAGCGTTGTTGGGACAGAGACCTACGAGCAGTACTTC.

The gene calls are TRBV7-9 and TRBJ2-1, with TRBD1 as a possible D gene (6 bases). Trimming removed 1 base from V and 4 bases from J, with 11 bases in between. CDR1 and CDR2 from the germline V gene are SEHNR and FQNEAQ (reference sequence). The CDR3 consists of 15 residues. The CDR3 DNA sequence: TGTGCCAGCAGCTTAGTGCAGGGGATTTACAATGAGCAGTTCTTC. This translates into CASSLVQGIYNEQFF.

The chain couples TRBV7-9 to TRBJ2-1; weak D call: TRBD2 (6 bases). Trimming removed 4 bases at V and 7 bases at J, with 14 bases between. Germline CDR1 SEHNR, CDR2 FQNEAQ (reference sequence). CDR3 length: 14 amino acids. The DNA of the CDR3 is TGTGCCAGCAGCTGGATCTCTGCGGGGAATGAGCAGTTCTTC. Protein sequence: CASSWISAGNEQFF.

In its sample, this clonotype was seen a few times. The rearrangement links TRBV6-5 to TRBJ2-7; 9 bases fit TRBD1. The length of the CDR3 is 14 residues. With V trimmed by 5 bases and J by 4 bases, 6 bases remained unmatched. Germline CDR1 MNHEY, CDR2 SVGAGI. The CDR3 sequence is CASSPGTGRYEQYF. As DNA, the CDR3 is TGTGCCAGCAGTCCTGGGACAGGGCGGTACGAGCAGTACTTC.

The rearrangement links TRBV10-3 to TRBJ2-7, with 10 bases that match TRBD2. Germline assignment: CDR1 ENHRY and CDR2 SYGVKD. V dropped 0 bases and J dropped 7; count of bases not matched to a gene: 3. The CDR3 contains 14 residues. The DNA of the CDR3 is TGTGCCATCAGTGAGTCGGGGACTAGCGATGAGCAGTACTTC. Residues: CAISESGTSDEQYF.

The genes are TRBV15 and TRBJ2-3, with D possibly being TRBD1 (5 bases). This CDR3 is 16 amino acids long. Germline values: CDR1 LNHNV, CDR2 YYDKDF (reference sequence). The germline V and J ends were trimmed by 0 bases and 0 bases, with 10 bases remaining between them. The CDR3 coding sequence is TGTGCCACCAGCAGAGATCGGCAGGGTAGCACAGATACGCAGTATTTT. Residues: CATSRDRQGSTDTQYF.

The rearrangement uses TRBV7-8 and TRBJ1-5; possible D gene TRBD1, 5 bases. CDR3 length: 14 residues. Trimming removed 7 bases at V and 5 bases at J, with 15 bases between. Germline values: CDR1 SGHVS, CDR2 FQNEAQ. In DNA, the CDR3 is TGTGCCAGCAACGGACAAGATGGGGATCAGCCCCAGCATTTT. Encoded protein: CASNGQDGDQPQHF.

This chain uses TRBV5-1 with TRBJ1-1, with D unresolved. Germline V CDR1 and CDR2: SGHRS, YFSETQ. CDR3 length equals 15 residues. With 0 bases removed from V and 0 bases from J, the gap between germline ends came to 9 bases. CDR3 loop: CASSLEEFMNTEAFF. The CDR3 bases are TGCGCCAGCAGCTTGGAGGAGTTTATGAACACTGAAGCTTTCTTT.

This chain uses TRBV5-1 with TRBJ2-7; 7 nucleotides line up with TRBD1. Germline V gene lookup returns CDR1 SGHRS and CDR2 YFSETQ. The CDR3 totals 14 residues. V was pared by 4 bases and J by 2 bases, with 6 bases of the junction left unmatched. The CDR3 region is CASSEEDRPYEQYF. CDR3 sequence (DNA): TGCGCCAGCAGCGAAGAGGACAGGCCCTACGAGCAGTACTTC.

The chain carries TRBV20-1 and TRBJ2-1; 9 nucleotides agree with TRBD2. The J segment lost 9 bases and the V segment lost 3 bases, leaving 9 bases of the junction unmatched. Germline assignment: CDR1 DFQATT and CDR2 SNEGSKA (reference sequence). The CDR3 consists of 14 residues. CDR3 sequence (DNA): TGCAGTGCTAGTAGGCGGGAGGGCCCTTTTGAGCAGTTCTTC. It yields the protein CSASRREGPFEQFF.

This rearrangement joins TRBV20-1 to TRBJ2-7; possibly TRBD2 for D (5 bases). V lost 0 bases, J lost 4 bases, and 13 bases lay in between. CDR1 DFQATT and CDR2 SNEGSKA come from the germline V gene (reference sequence). This CDR3 region has 14 residues. In nucleotides, the CDR3 is TGCAGTGCTAGAGATTCCCGACGGGGATACGAGCAGTACTTC. This gives the protein CSARDSRRGYEQYF.

The genes are TRBV19 and TRBJ2-1, with 7 nucleotides matching TRBD2. Germline V gives CDR1 LNHDA, CDR2 SQIVND (reference sequence). V lost 7 bases and J lost 4; bases outside the gene matches: 7. The CDR3 loop spans 14 amino acids. The CDR3 protein is CASNPGLPYNEQFF. The CDR3 nucleotides read TGTGCCAGTAACCCGGGACTACCGTACAATGAGCAGTTCTTC.

The chain links TRBV20-1 to TRBJ1-2; D perhaps matches TRBD1 (6 bases). V lost 5 bases and J lost 5, with 18 bases in between. This CDR3 region has 14 residues. The germline CDR1 and CDR2 sequences are DFQATT and SNEGSKA (reference sequence). The CDR3 loop reads CSAPSETGHYGYTF. The CDR3 DNA sequence: TGCAGTGCTCCATCGGAGACGGGACATTATGGCTACACCTTC.

The rearrangement joins TRBV12-3 or TRBV12-4 to TRBJ2-4, with D perhaps matching TRBD2 (6 bases). With 4 bases removed from V and 6 bases from J, the gap between germline ends came to 22 bases. The CDR3 runs to 17 residues. In nucleotides, the CDR3 is TGTGCCAGCAGTTCCACCCGGTTAACATGGGAGGCAAACATTCAGTACTTC. This sequence encodes CASSSTRLTWEANIQYF.

The sample holds a few counts of this clonotype. The rearrangement joins TRBV19 to TRBJ1-1; no firm D call. In germline, CDR1 is LNHDA, CDR2 SQIVND (reference sequence). The CDR3 totals 13 residues. Trimming shortened V by 3 bases and J by 3 bases, and 8 bases separated the two germline ends. The DNA of the CDR3 is TGTGCCAGTAGTATTGGAGGGTACACTGAAGCTTTCTTT. Amino acids: CASSIGGYTEAFF.

The chain combines TRBV19 with TRBJ1-1; no reliable D call. Deletions cut 3 bases from V and 0 bases from J, with 14 bases between. Germline CDR1 is LNHDA and CDR2 is SQIVND (reference sequence). The CDR3 extends over 16 amino acids. The CDR3 loop is CASSIPTDTMNTEAFF. CDR3 DNA sequence: TGTGCCAGTAGTATCCCGACGGATACCATGAACACTGAAGCTTTCTTT.

This chain joins TRBV13 and TRBJ2-1; TRBD2 matches at 10 bases. V lost 8 bases, J lost 10 bases, and 8 bases stayed unmatched. Germline-derived CDR1 and CDR2 are PRHDT and FYEKMQ (reference sequence). CDR3 length: 13 amino acids. CDR3 sequence (DNA): TGTGCCAGCCGCCTAGCGGGAGACGGGGAGCAGTTCTTC. Its translation is CASRLAGDGEQFF.

V is TRBV12-3 or TRBV12-4 and J is TRBJ1-2, with TRBD1 as a possible D gene (5 bases). The V end was cut by 6 bases, the J end by 0 bases, with 11 bases between. This CDR3 comprises 14 residues. The CDR3 region is CASSSSGANYGYTF. The CDR3 DNA reads TGTGCCAGCAGCTCATCGGGGGCTAACTATGGCTACACCTTC.

CDR3 loop: CASRPVVEFF. The CDR3 coding sequence is TGTGCCAGCAGACCCGTCGTAGAGTTCTTC. The chain couples TRBV6-9 to TRBJ2-1; D is uncertain. The germline V gene has CDR1 MNHGY and CDR2 SVAAGI. V was clipped by 6 bases and J by 14 bases, with 11 bases between them. This CDR3 comprises 10 residues.

The J gene is TRBJ1-2, the V gene TRBV18; maybe TRBD1 (5 bases). The germline CDR1 and CDR2 sequences are KGHSH and LQKENI. V shed 8 bases and J shed 8 bases, with 18 bases lying between them. This CDR3 comprises 13 residues. The CDR3 region has the DNA TGTGCCAGCCACGACAGCCTCACTGAGGGCTACACCTTC. Translation: CASHDSLTEGYTF.